These T cell receptor beta chains were read from a single sample in a study of T cell repertoires in cytomegalovirus infection. A single record per CDR3 protein comes from TCRdb applying MiXCR to the reads. This table has approximately 150,000 distinct CDR3 sequences, less than 25% appearing once. Antigens of these TCRs are unknown. The sequenced sample was CD8+ T cells from cultured PBMCs, obtained from culture after CMV antigen stimulation. Source of these receptors: a human donor in good health (CMV status not recorded). Some clones in this sample may be carry-over from other donors' samples. CDR3s include the opening cysteine and the closing phenylalanine or tryptophan. A D gene is named only where the DNA matches it firmly. Clone size appears in some rows only: once, few, many, or a class for an expanded clone.

j_gene: TRBJ2-3
d_gene: TRBD2
abundance: few
v_gene: TRBV12-3/TRBV12-4
CDR3aa: CASSFHARGGQDTQYF
CDR3nt: TGTGCCAGCAGTTTTCATGCGCGGGGGGGCCAAGATACGCAGTATTTT

j_gene: TRBJ2-7
d_gene: -
abundance: few
v_gene: TRBV7-8
CDR3aa: CASSTPYSYEQYF
CDR3nt: TGTGCCAGCAGCACCCCTTACTCCTACGAGCAGTACTTC

j_gene: TRBJ1-1
d_gene: -
abundance: -
v_gene: TRBV7-2
CDR3aa: CASSPPPAFF
CDR3nt: TGTGCCAGCAGCCCCCCCCCGGCTTTCTTT

j_gene: TRBJ1-1
d_gene: TRBD1
abundance: once
v_gene: TRBV2
CDR3aa: CASRADRVGNTEAFF
CDR3nt: TGTGCCAGTCGAGCCGACAGGGTCGGGAACACTGAAGCTTTCTTT

j_gene: TRBJ1-2
d_gene: -
abundance: few
v_gene: TRBV27
CDR3aa: CASSLPDPLYGYTF
CDR3nt: TGTGCCAGCAGTTTACCCGATCCCCTTTATGGCTACACCTTC

j_gene: TRBJ2-5
d_gene: -
abundance: few
v_gene: TRBV4-3
CDR3aa: CASSQEGPQDGVEETQYF
CDR3nt: TGCGCCAGCAGCCAAGAGGGTCCCCAGGATGGCGTGGAAGAGACCCAGTACTTC

j_gene: TRBJ2-1
d_gene: TRBD1
abundance: few
v_gene: TRBV24-1
CDR3aa: CATSDFTGQGLNEQFF
CDR3nt: TGTGCCACCAGTGATTTTACCGGACAGGGGTTAAATGAGCAGTTCTTC

j_gene: TRBJ2-7
d_gene: TRBD2
abundance: -
v_gene: TRBV14
CDR3aa: CASSQDGGSGGREQYF
CDR3nt: TGTGCCAGCAGCCAAGATGGGGGTAGCGGGGGTCGGGAGCAGTACTTC

j_gene: TRBJ1-2
d_gene: TRBD1
abundance: -
v_gene: TRBV7-2
CDR3aa: CASSFRDRGRLFYGYTF
CDR3nt: TGTGCCAGCAGCTTCCGGGACAGGGGCCGACTTTTCTATGGCTACACCTTC

j_gene: TRBJ2-3
d_gene: -
abundance: -
v_gene: TRBV7-2
CDR3aa: CASSLEGPGLSFTDTQYF
CDR3nt: TGTGCCAGCAGCTTAGAAGGCCCGGGACTGTCCTTCACAGATACGCAGTATTTT

j_gene: TRBJ2-5
d_gene: -
abundance: few
v_gene: TRBV7-2
CDR3aa: CASSLRARISETQYF
CDR3nt: TGTGCCAGCAGCTTGAGGGCTCGTATATCGGAGACCCAGTACTTC

j_gene: TRBJ1-5
d_gene: -
abundance: -
v_gene: TRBV27
CDR3aa: CASRRGFENSNQPQHF
CDR3nt: TGTGCCAGCAGACGGGGATTCGAGAATAGCAATCAGCCCCAGCATTTT

j_gene: TRBJ2-7
d_gene: TRBD1
abundance: -
v_gene: TRBV7-9
CDR3aa: CASSPRQGKGAGYEQYF
CDR3nt: TGTGCCAGCAGCCCTCGACAGGGAAAGGGGGCAGGCTACGAGCAGTACTTC

j_gene: TRBJ2-7
d_gene: -
abundance: few
v_gene: TRBV7-9
CDR3aa: CASSYVYEQYF
CDR3nt: TGTGCCAGCAGCTATGTTTACGAGCAGTACTTC

j_gene: TRBJ1-1
d_gene: -
abundance: few
v_gene: TRBV7-2
CDR3aa: CASSPRWAIPNTEAFF
CDR3nt: TGTGCCAGCAGCCCTCGGTGGGCTATACCGAACACTGAAGCTTTCTTT

j_gene: TRBJ2-1
d_gene: TRBD1
abundance: few
v_gene: TRBV12-3/TRBV12-4
CDR3aa: CASSPYRGLGIGQFF
CDR3nt: TGTGCCAGCAGTCCCTACAGGGGGCTAGGGATAGGGCAGTTCTTC

j_gene: TRBJ2-7
d_gene: -
abundance: medium-sized
v_gene: TRBV6-5
CDR3aa: CASSPSDYHVSYEQYF
CDR3nt: TGTGCCAGCAGTCCCTCGGACTACCACGTCTCCTACGAGCAGTACTTC

j_gene: TRBJ1-2
d_gene: TRBD1
abundance: few
v_gene: TRBV7-9
CDR3aa: CASSPDYSGQSNYGYTF
CDR3nt: TGTGCCAGCAGCCCAGATTATTCGGGACAGTCTAACTATGGCTACACCTTC

j_gene: TRBJ2-2
d_gene: -
abundance: few
v_gene: TRBV2
CDR3aa: CASSGPEGTGELFF
CDR3nt: TGTGCCAGCAGTGGCCCTGAGGGGACCGGGGAGCTGTTTTTT

j_gene: TRBJ1-6
d_gene: -
abundance: few
v_gene: TRBV7-8
CDR3aa: CAREGNGSPLHF
CDR3nt: TGTGCCAGGGAGGGGAACGGGTCACCCCTCCACTTT

j_gene: TRBJ1-4
d_gene: TRBD1
abundance: -
v_gene: TRBV4-1
CDR3aa: CASSYPVGQGSEKLFF
CDR3nt: TGCGCCAGCAGCTATCCCGTGGGACAGGGAAGCGAAAAACTGTTTTTT

j_gene: TRBJ2-1
d_gene: -
abundance: few
v_gene: TRBV27
CDR3aa: CASSPRDGLTYNEQFF
CDR3nt: TGTGCCAGCAGTCCTCGGGACGGATTGACCTACAATGAGCAGTTCTTC

j_gene: TRBJ2-1
d_gene: TRBD2
abundance: -
v_gene: TRBV19
CDR3aa: CASSIRVAGGPKYNEQFF
CDR3nt: TGTGCCAGTAGTATACGAGTAGCGGGGGGGCCGAAGTACAATGAGCAGTTCTTC

j_gene: TRBJ2-7
d_gene: -
abundance: -
v_gene: TRBV19
CDR3aa: CASSAGLKRDEQYF
CDR3nt: TGTGCCAGTAGTGCGGGACTCAAAAGGGACGAGCAGTACTTC

j_gene: TRBJ1-2
d_gene: -
abundance: -
v_gene: TRBV27
CDR3aa: CASTSASTDLRGGYTF
CDR3nt: TGTGCCAGCACCTCAGCGTCGACAGACCTGCGGGGTGGCTACACCTTC

j_gene: TRBJ2-3
d_gene: -
abundance: -
v_gene: TRBV7-2
CDR3aa: CASKELDTQYF
CDR3nt: TGTGCCAGCAAGGAGCTAGATACGCAGTATTTT

j_gene: TRBJ1-1
d_gene: -
abundance: -
v_gene: TRBV4-3
CDR3aa: CASSQDIWGLRTKNTEAFF
CDR3nt: TGCGCCAGCAGCCAAGATATATGGGGCCTACGGACAAAGAACACTGAAGCTTTCTTT

j_gene: TRBJ1-1
d_gene: TRBD1
abundance: many
v_gene: TRBV27
CDR3aa: CASSRGTGGGTEAFF
CDR3nt: TGTGCCAGCAGTCGAGGGACAGGGGGCGGCACTGAAGCTTTCTTT

j_gene: TRBJ1-1
d_gene: TRBD1
abundance: -
v_gene: TRBV7-8
CDR3aa: CASSLVDRAGTEAFF
CDR3nt: TGTGCCAGCAGCTTAGTCGACAGGGCAGGCACTGAAGCTTTCTTT

j_gene: TRBJ2-7
d_gene: -
abundance: -
v_gene: TRBV4-2
CDR3aa: CASSQDYQGLNSYEQYF
CDR3nt: TGTGCCAGCAGCCAAGATTATCAGGGGCTGAACTCCTACGAGCAGTACTTC

j_gene: TRBJ2-5
d_gene: -
abundance: -
v_gene: TRBV9
CDR3aa: CASTRTGGAETQYF
CDR3nt: TGTGCCAGCACCCGGACGGGGGGCGCAGAGACCCAGTACTTC

j_gene: TRBJ2-5
d_gene: -
abundance: -
v_gene: TRBV6-5
CDR3aa: CASSYSGSYETQYF
CDR3nt: TGTGCCAGCAGTTACTCAGGGTCCTACGAGACCCAGTACTTC

j_gene: TRBJ2-1
d_gene: TRBD2
abundance: -
v_gene: TRBV6-2/TRBV6-3
CDR3aa: CASSLSGGFYNEQFF
CDR3nt: TGTGCCAGCAGCCTTAGCGGGGGCTTCTACAATGAGCAGTTCTTC

j_gene: TRBJ2-2
d_gene: TRBD2
abundance: -
v_gene: TRBV6-1
CDR3aa: CASPRLAGGYTGELFF
CDR3nt: TGTGCCAGCCCCCGGCTAGCGGGGGGATACACCGGGGAGCTGTTTTTT